The rows below give T cell receptor beta chains drawn from one sample of a study of cytomegalovirus exposure and HLA in healthy donors. The assay was immunoSEQ multiplex PCR, and TCRdb's table has in-frame clones only and misses some. The profile shows around 300,000 clones, 85% to 90% of them singletons. Sequenced: PBMCs. These receptors came from a woman aged 18 to 35 in good health and CMV-seronegative. CDR3s include the opening cysteine and the closing phenylalanine or tryptophan. A D gene is named only where the DNA matches it firmly. Size tells how often a clone was seen (once, few, many) or the class of an expanded clone, and some rows leave it out.

D gene | J gene | V gene | clone size | CDR3 protein | CDR3 DNA
TRBD2 | TRBJ2-3 | TRBV30 | once | CAWSLGLALTDTQYF | TGTGCCTGGAGTTTAGGACTAGCGTTAACAGATACGCAGTATTTT
NA | TRBJ1-5 | TRBV2 | few | CASSEELIQSQPQHF | TGTGCCAGCAGTGAGGAACTAATCCAGAGTCAGCCCCAGCATTTT
TRBD2 | TRBJ2-2 | TRBV13 | NA | CASSLGLAGMRNTGELFF | TGTGCCAGCAGCTTGGGACTAGCGGGAATGAGGAACACCGGGGAGCTGTTTTTT
TRBD2 | TRBJ2-1 | TRBV7-3 | NA | CASSDSGSGGEQFF | TGTGCCAGCAGCGATAGCGGGAGTGGCGGTGAGCAGTTCTTC
TRBD1 | TRBJ2-7 | TRBV2 | NA | CASNLPGQGYEQYF | TGTGCCAGCAACCTCCCGGGACAGGGCTACGAGCAGTACTTC
NA | TRBJ2-6 | TRBV27 | NA | CASNHGGGANVLTF | TGTGCCAGCAACCACGGGGGTGGGGCCAACGTCCTGACTTTC
TRBD2 | TRBJ2-1 | TRBV4-3 | NA | CASSQAWERENNEQFF | TGCGCCAGCAGCCAAGCGTGGGAGCGGGAGAACAATGAGCAGTTCTTC
TRBD2 | TRBJ2-1 | TRBV7-9 | NA | CASSLAPGGQKQFF | TGTGCCAGCAGCTTAGCCCCGGGGGGGCAGAAGCAGTTCTTC
NA | TRBJ2-2 | TRBV6-4 | few | CASSDSLATGELFF | TGTGCCAGCAGTGACTCTTTAGCGACCGGGGAGCTGTTTTTT
TRBD2 | TRBJ2-1 | TRBV7-9 | NA | CASSLVTSGNEQFF | TGTGCCAGCAGCTTAGTGACTAGCGGGAATGAGCAGTTCTTC
TRBD2 | TRBJ2-1 | TRBV5-1 | NA | CASSLSTSDYNEQFF | TGCGCCAGCAGCTTGAGCACTAGCGATTACAATGAGCAGTTCTTC
TRBD1 | TRBJ2-1 | TRBV6-5 | NA | CASTTDRSSYNEQFF | TGTGCCAGCACTACGGACAGGAGCTCCTACAATGAGCAGTTCTTC
NA | TRBJ2-6 | TRBV9 | NA | CASSVVGMANVLTF | TGTGCCAGCAGCGTAGTGGGCATGGCCAACGTCCTGACTTTC
NA | TRBJ1-2 | TRBV2 | NA | CASSDGQPYGYTF | TGTGCCAGCAGTGACGGACAGCCCTATGGCTACACCTTC
TRBD1 | TRBJ1-2 | TRBV6-5 | NA | CASSPRQGLNYGYTF | TGTGCCAGCAGCCCCCGACAGGGCCTCAACTATGGCTACACCTTC
TRBD2 | TRBJ2-4 | TRBV5-4 | NA | CASSFVGGSAKNIQYF | TGTGCCAGCAGCTTCGTCGGCGGGAGTGCCAAAAACATTCAGTACTTC
NA | TRBJ1-2 | TRBV4-1 | NA | CASSQVQPRGYTF | TGCGCCAGCAGCCAAGTACAGCCTCGGGGCTACACCTTC
NA | TRBJ1-1 | TRBV28 | NA | CASSLFRQRMGTEAFF | TGTGCCAGCAGTTTATTCCGCCAGCGGATGGGCACTGAAGCTTTCTTT
NA | TRBJ2-1 | TRBV9 | NA | CASSVGHSSYNEQFF | TGTGCCAGCAGCGTAGGGCACAGCTCCTACAATGAGCAGTTCTTC
TRBD1 | TRBJ1-3 | TRBV6-5 | NA | CASSYSATGAGNTIYF | TGTGCCAGCAGTTATTCGGCTACAGGGGCTGGAAACACCATATATTTT
NA | TRBJ1-5 | TRBV19 | once | CASRAGGRGNQPQHF | TGTGCCAGCCGTGCGGGGGGCCGGGGCAATCAGCCCCAGCATTTT
TRBD1 | TRBJ2-7 | TRBV9 | NA | CASSPLPPGQAYEQYF | TGTGCCAGCAGCCCCCTCCCGCCGGGACAGGCGTACGAGCAGTACTTC
TRBD1 | TRBJ2-6 | TRBV9 | NA | CASSGDRASGANVLTF | TGTGCCAGCAGCGGGGACAGGGCCTCTGGGGCCAACGTCCTGACTTTC
NA | TRBJ1-3 | TRBV5-1 | NA | CASSLAGLNSGNTIYF | TGCGCCAGCAGCTTGGCGGGACTAAACTCTGGAAACACCATATATTTT
NA | TRBJ1-2 | TRBV27 | NA | CASKGTYAGYTF | TGTGCCAGCAAGGGGACATACGCCGGCTACACCTTC
TRBD1 | TRBJ2-1 | TRBV2 | NA | CASRRTGGNEQFF | TGTGCCAGCAGACGGACAGGGGGCAATGAGCAGTTCTTC
NA | TRBJ2-7 | TRBV7-2 | NA | CASSLVGTYEQYF | TGTGCCAGCAGCTTAGTAGGGACTTACGAGCAGTACTTC
TRBD1 | TRBJ1-3 | TRBV5-4 | NA | CASSLAAGTGRFQPGNTIYF | TGTGCCAGCAGCTTGGCGGCGGGGACAGGGCGTTTCCAGCCTGGAAACACCATATATTTT
NA | TRBJ2-7 | TRBV28 | NA | CASSPGTYPGGSYEQYF | TGTGCCAGCAGTCCTGGGACATACCCTGGAGGCTCCTACGAGCAGTACTTC
TRBD1 | TRBJ2-7 | TRBV12-5 | NA | CASGSGPTGGFDEQYF | TGTGCTAGTGGTTCCGGCCCGACAGGGGGCTTCGACGAGCAGTACTTC
TRBD1 | TRBJ2-2 | TRBV5-1 | NA | CASSLRDSLTGELFF | TGCGCCAGCAGCTTGCGGGACAGCCTCACCGGGGAGCTGTTTTTT
TRBD1 | TRBJ1-6 | TRBV28 | NA | CASTPTRGNSPLHF | TGTGCCAGCACCCCGACCAGGGGGAATTCACCCCTCCACTTT
NA | TRBJ1-5 | TRBV7-2 | NA | CASSLVPAGGWRQPQHF | TGTGCCAGCAGCTTAGTCCCGGCCGGGGGTTGGCGTCAGCCCCAGCATTTT
NA | TRBJ1-1 | TRBV5-1 | NA | CASSLYRSAEAFF | TGCGCCAGCAGCTTGTACAGGAGCGCTGAAGCTTTCTTT
TRBD1 | TRBJ2-1 | TRBV5-6 | NA | CASSWRTGGLNEQFF | TGTGCCAGCAGCTGGAGGACAGGGGGACTCAATGAGCAGTTCTTC
TRBD1 | TRBJ1-6 | TRBV5-8 | NA | CASRLQGISYNSPLHF | TGTGCCAGCAGATTACAGGGGATCTCCTATAATTCACCCCTCCACTTT
TRBD1 | TRBJ1-1 | TRBV2 | once | CASTRDRKSDTEAFF | TGTGCCAGCACCAGGGACAGGAAGTCGGACACTGAAGCTTTCTTT
NA | TRBJ1-1 | TRBV28 | NA | CASSSSEVPSMNTEAFF | TGTGCCAGCAGTTCCTCAGAGGTCCCCTCCATGAACACTGAAGCTTTCTTT
NA | TRBJ2-2 | TRBV6-4 | few | CASSQRGSTGELFF | TGTGCCAGCAGCCAGAGGGGGAGCACCGGGGAGCTGTTTTTT
NA | TRBJ2-2 | TRBV6-1 | NA | CASSDSVGELFF | TGTGCCAGCAGTGATTCGGTCGGGGAGCTGTTTTTT